A selection of T cell receptor beta chains follows, all from one sample in a study of T cell changes during pregnancy in multiple sclerosis. Here immunoSEQ multiplex PCR was the method, and the copy in TCRdb shows in-frame clones only, minus some. Here the sample spans roughly 50,000 clones, 85% to 95% being singletons. The starting material was CD4+ T cells from peripheral blood mononuclear cells, obtained in the third trimester of pregnancy. These receptor sequences come from a female donor with multiple sclerosis, enrolled in a pregnancy study. Each CDR3 is given with its conserved first and last residue. D genes are given only for firm matches. Only part of the rows carry a size: once, few, many, or a class if the clone is expanded.

j_call | clone_size | v_call | d_call | cdr3_aa | cdr3_nt
TRBJ2-3 | - | TRBV18 | - | CASSPENYPRQYF | TGTGCCAGCTCACCCGAAAACTACCCCCGGCAGTATTTT
TRBJ1-1 | - | TRBV7-9 | - | CASSPRVGMNTEAFF | TGTGCCAGCAGCCCTCGCGTGGGCATGAACACTGAAGCTTTCTTT
TRBJ2-1 | - | TRBV7-3 | TRBD2 | CASSLVGGPRDEQFF | TGTGCCAGCAGCTTAGTGGGAGGGCCTAGGGATGAGCAGTTCTTC
TRBJ2-1 | - | TRBV28 | TRBD1 | CASTLMAGTGAYNEQFF | TGTGCCAGCACACTCATGGCCGGGACAGGGGCCTACAATGAGCAGTTCTTC
TRBJ2-3 | - | TRBV7-8 | - | CASSLPGLWFLGTSTDTQYF | TGTGCCAGCAGCTTACCGGGACTTTGGTTCTTGGGCACTAGCACAGATACGCAGTATTTT
TRBJ1-2 | once | TRBV7-3 | - | CASSPGQNYGYTF | TGTGCCAGCAGCCCGGGACAAAACTATGGCTACACCTTC
TRBJ2-1 | - | TRBV5-1 | TRBD2 | CASSREGSYNEQFF | TGCGCCAGCAGCCGGGAGGGCTCCTACAATGAGCAGTTCTTC
TRBJ2-1 | - | TRBV7-3 | TRBD2 | CASSPRLAGTNEQFF | TGTGCCAGCAGCCCAAGACTAGCGGGGACCAATGAGCAGTTCTTC
TRBJ2-7 | - | TRBV5-1 | - | CASSLGRQSAYEQYF | TGCGCCAGCAGCTTGGGGCGGCAATCTGCCTACGAGCAGTACTTC
TRBJ2-5 | - | TRBV5-1 | TRBD1 | CASSFYGTGGMETQYF | TGCGCCAGCAGCTTCTACGGGACAGGGGGCATGGAGACCCAGTACTTC
TRBJ2-2 | - | TRBV11-3 | - | CASSLDGRSTGELFF | TGTGCCAGCAGCTTAGATGGGAGATCAACCGGGGAGCTGTTTTTT
TRBJ2-3 | - | TRBV29-1 | - | CSEAKGHTDTQYF | TGCAGCGAAGCGAAGGGACACACAGATACGCAGTATTTT
TRBJ1-2 | - | TRBV6-1 | TRBD1 | CASSEVRGQGRNYGYTF | TGTGCCAGCAGTGAAGTTCGGGGACAGGGGCGTAACTATGGCTACACCTTC
TRBJ2-7 | - | TRBV6-5 | - | CASSSLGRQLYEQYF | TGTGCCAGCAGTTCACTCGGGAGACAGCTCTACGAGCAGTACTTC
TRBJ1-1 | - | TRBV5-1 | - | CASTLGGNTEAFF | TGCGCCAGCACCCTGGGGGGGAACACTGAAGCTTTCTTT
TRBJ2-7 | once | TRBV5-1 | - | CASNPTGSHYEQYF | TGCGCCAGCAATCCGACAGGATCACACTACGAGCAGTACTTC
TRBJ2-7 | - | TRBV7-2 | TRBD1 | CASSLNSGTGGYEQYF | TGTGCCAGCAGCTTAAATTCCGGGACAGGGGGCTACGAGCAGTACTTC
TRBJ2-5 | - | TRBV28 | TRBD1 | CASSLGTVEETQYF | TGTGCCAGCAGTTTGGGGACAGTTGAAGAGACCCAGTACTTC
TRBJ2-7 | once | TRBV5-1 | TRBD1 | CASSAGDRVAYEQYF | TGCGCCAGCAGCGCGGGGGACAGGGTGGCCTACGAGCAGTACTTC
TRBJ2-3 | - | TRBV7-3 | TRBD2 | CASSLSSAGGPSDTQYF | TGTGCCAGCAGCTTATCGTCGGCGGGGGGGCCTTCAGATACGCAGTATTTT
TRBJ1-1 | - | TRBV15 | - | CATSRPVVGGRGTEAFF | TGTGCCACCAGCAGACCAGTAGTAGGGGGGAGGGGTACTGAAGCTTTCTTT
TRBJ1-3 | - | TRBV9 | TRBD1 | CASSEGDRVGNTIYF | TGTGCCAGCAGCGAGGGGGACAGGGTTGGAAACACCATATATTTT
TRBJ2-3 | once | TRBV7-6 | TRBD1 | CASSLVPGQGAGTDTQYF | TGTGCCAGCAGCTTAGTCCCGGGACAGGGGGCCGGCACAGATACGCAGTATTTT
TRBJ1-3 | - | TRBV4-1 | - | CASRPQASSGNTIYF | TGCGCCAGCAGGCCGCAGGCAAGCTCTGGAAACACCATATATTTT
TRBJ2-1 | - | TRBV2 | TRBD1 | CASSGPDRASYNEQFF | TGTGCCAGCAGTGGACCGGACAGGGCCTCCTACAATGAGCAGTTCTTC
TRBJ2-1 | - | TRBV15 | TRBD1 | CATSSNRQGAYNEQFF | TGTGCCACCAGCTCCAACCGACAGGGGGCCTACAATGAGCAGTTCTTC
TRBJ1-3 | few | TRBV30 | - | CAWTPEGAKGNTIYF | TGTGCCTGGACTCCAGAGGGTGCGAAAGGAAACACCATATATTTT
TRBJ2-7 | - | TRBV19 | - | CASSIGVRYEQYF | TGTGCCAGTAGTATCGGGGTCCGCTACGAGCAGTACTTC
TRBJ1-1 | - | TRBV18 | TRBD1 | CASSLSVTGGTEAFF | TGTGCCAGCTCACTCTCCGTTACAGGGGGCACTGAAGCTTTCTTT
TRBJ2-4 | once | TRBV2 | - | CASKIQGAKNIQYF | TGTGCCAGCAAAATTCAGGGTGCCAAAAACATTCAGTACTTC
TRBJ1-2 | - | TRBV9 | TRBD1 | CASSVGQENYGYTF | TGTGCCAGCAGCGTTGGACAGGAGAACTATGGCTACACCTTC
TRBJ1-2 | - | TRBV15 | TRBD1 | CATSRDATGANYGYTF | TGTGCCACCAGCAGAGACGCGACAGGGGCTAACTATGGCTACACCTTC
TRBJ2-7 | - | TRBV15 | - | CATSRDRGRGVVYEQYF | TGTGCCACCAGCAGAGATCGGGGCAGGGGAGTTGTCTACGAGCAGTACTTC
TRBJ2-1 | - | TRBV30 | - | CAWSTPPHSSYNEQFF | TGTGCCTGGAGTACTCCCCCCCACAGCTCCTACAATGAGCAGTTCTTC
TRBJ1-5 | - | TRBV15 | TRBD1 | CATSRGVGQGRQPQHF | TGTGCCACCAGCAGAGGGGTTGGACAGGGACGCCAGCCCCAGCATTTT
TRBJ1-2 | - | TRBV27 | - | CASSSRRGGNYGYTF | TGTGCCAGCAGTTCCCGCCGAGGCGGTAACTATGGCTACACCTTC
TRBJ2-1 | - | TRBV27 | TRBD2 | CASGPVGGSSYNEQFF | TGTGCCAGCGGGCCCGTGGGGGGGAGCTCCTACAATGAGCAGTTCTTC
TRBJ1-1 | once | TRBV10-3 | TRBD1 | CAISESPQGAVNTEAFF | TGTGCCATCAGTGAGTCCCCTCAGGGGGCGGTGAACACTGAAGCTTTCTTT
TRBJ2-7 | - | TRBV19 | TRBD2 | CASSIGAGGTYEQYF | TGTGCCAGTAGTATTGGGGCGGGGGGGACCTACGAGCAGTACTTC
TRBJ2-1 | - | TRBV25-1 | - | CASSALNEQFF | TGTGCCAGCAGTGCCCTAAATGAGCAGTTCTTC
TRBJ2-1 | - | TRBV18 | - | CASSPPIGLINEQFF | TGTGCCAGCTCACCACCTATTGGACTCATCAATGAGCAGTTCTTC
TRBJ2-3 | - | TRBV7-2 | - | CASSLVGDSSTDTQYF | TGTGCCAGCAGCTTGGTGGGGGACTCTAGCACAGATACGCAGTATTTT
TRBJ2-1 | - | TRBV7-3 | - | CASSLRASRNEQFF | TGTGCCAGCAGCTTAAGGGCTAGCCGCAATGAGCAGTTCTTC
TRBJ1-2 | - | TRBV30 | TRBD1 | CAWEGQQLYGYTF | TGTGCCTGGGAGGGACAGCAACTCTATGGCTACACCTTC
TRBJ2-7 | - | TRBV6-1 | - | CASTPGSGVEQYF | TGTGCCAGCACCCCGGGATCAGGGGTAGAGCAGTACTTC
TRBJ2-5 | - | TRBV6-1 | - | CASSPQETQYF | TGTGCCAGCAGTCCACAAGAGACCCAGTACTTC
TRBJ1-3 | - | TRBV7-2 | - | CASSLAPVVGNTIYF | TGTGCCAGCAGCTTAGCTCCAGTGGTGGGAAACACCATATATTTT
TRBJ2-1 | - | TRBV28 | TRBD2 | CASSLAGVSNEQFF | TGTGCCAGCAGTCTAGCGGGAGTTTCGAATGAGCAGTTCTTC
TRBJ1-1 | - | TRBV7-9 | - | CASTISFSGHPQGEAFF | TGTGCCAGCACTATTAGTTTCTCTGGACACCCTCAGGGTGAAGCTTTCTTT
TRBJ2-2 | - | TRBV11-2 | - | CASSLGGGDTGELFF | TGTGCCAGCAGCTTAGGGGGGGGCGACACCGGGGAGCTGTTTTTT
TRBJ2-7 | - | TRBV27 | TRBD2 | CASSFTSSGRYWTYEQYF | TGTGCCAGCAGTTTTACTTCTAGCGGGAGGTACTGGACCTACGAGCAGTACTTC
TRBJ2-7 | once | TRBV28 | - | CASRPDSYEQYF | TGTGCCAGCAGGCCCGACAGCTACGAGCAGTACTTC
TRBJ2-7 | few | TRBV14 | TRBD1 | CASSPFQGAVEQYF | TGTGCCAGCAGCCCTTTTCAGGGGGCGGTCGAGCAGTACTTC
TRBJ1-1 | - | TRBV30 | TRBD1 | CAWSRTGVHTEAFF | TGTGCCTGGAGTCGGACAGGGGTACACACTGAAGCTTTCTTT
TRBJ2-7 | - | TRBV4-2 | TRBD2 | CASSQLGPSGSSYEQYF | TGTGCCAGCAGCCAACTAGGGCCGAGCGGGAGCTCCTACGAGCAGTACTTC
TRBJ1-2 | - | TRBV22-1 | - | CPGSIRRGLDYGYTF | TGTCCTGGGAGCATTCGGAGAGGATTGGACTATGGCTACACCTTC